These 22 T cell receptor beta chains share one sample of origin, sequenced in a study of Graves' ophthalmopathy and Graves' hyperthyroidism. Transcripts of RNA were the source for amplifying TCR beta CDR3 regions. First-round RT-PCR relied on HTBI primers, and a second-round multiplex PCR came next. TCRdb recomputed calls from the multiplex PCR reads with MiXCR, one row per CDR3 protein. The repertoire holds about 590,000 distinct CDR3 sequences, about 35% seen once, with 3.5% to 5% in the top ten. Sequenced material: peripheral blood or thyroid tissue (not recorded which). These receptors all come from an adult man with Graves' hyperthyroidism.

This clonotype was seen at least ten times. The chain links TRBV6-5 to TRBJ1-1; the D is unclear. The CDR3 length is 15 residues. V lost 5 bases, J lost 0 bases, and 13 bases lay in between. Germline CDR1 and CDR2: MNHEY and SVGAGI. The CDR3 loop is CASSPIHPLNTEAFF. In nucleotides, the CDR3 is TGTGCCAGCAGTCCGATACACCCCCTGAACACTGAAGCTTTCTTT.

Only a few counts were recorded for this clonotype. One end of the junction does not line up with germline, which may come from a read error. The chain has TRBV30 and TRBJ1-2; TRBD1 matches 10 bases. CDR3 length equals 10 residues. CDR1 is GTSNPN and CDR2 is SVGIG in the germline V gene (reference sequence). This CDR3 reads CACSTGGLNF. The CDR3 coding sequence is TGTGCCTGCTCGACAGGGGGCTTAAACTTC.

In this sample, this clonotype turned up many times. This sequence joins TRBV7-8 and TRBJ1-6; D is uncertain. The CDR3 length is 13 residues. V was clipped by 7 bases and J by 4 bases, with 8 bases between them. CDR1 and CDR2 (germline): SGHVS, FQNEAQ. The CDR3 sequence: CASMVDYNSPLHF. As DNA, the CDR3 is TGTGCCAGCATGGTGGATTATAATTCACCCCTCCACTTT.

This clonotype turned up a few times. The CDR3 coding sequence is TGTGCCACCGCAGTGGGAAGGGAGCTGTTTTTT. Translating gives CATAVGRELFF. J is TRBJ2-2 and V is TRBV15, with unresolved D. The CDR3 length is 11 residues. Germline V gene data show CDR1 as LNHNV and CDR2 as YYDKDF (reference sequence). V lost 8 bases and J 9 bases, leaving 10 bases between the germline ends.

This clonotype was recorded many times. V usage is TRBV24-1 and J usage is TRBJ1-5; the D is unclear. V was cut by 5 bases and J by 1 base, with 14 bases left in between. This CDR3 contains 16 residues. CDR1 KGHDR and CDR2 SFDVKD come from the germline V gene. CDR3 nucleotides: TGTGCCACCAGTGCTGGCCTCGGCGGGAGCAATCAGCCCCAGCATTTT. Its protein product is CATSAGLGGSNQPQHF.

This clonotype was seen many times. The chain is built from TRBV7-8 and TRBJ2-7; D remains ambiguous. The CDR3 is made up of 12 amino acids. Looked up from germline, CDR1 is SGHVS and CDR2 is FQNEAQ. V shed 2 bases and J shed 3 bases, with 5 bases lying between them. CDR3 residues: CASSLNVYEQYF. CDR3 bases: TGTGCCAGCAGCTTAAACGTCTACGAGCAGTACTTC.

The chain is built from TRBV7-9 and TRBJ2-3, with 9 positions matching TRBD1. V was clipped by 5 bases and J by 4 bases; unmatched bases: 7. The CDR3 has 15 residues. Per the germline V gene, CDR1 is SEHNR and CDR2 is FQNEAQ (reference sequence). The CDR3, as DNA: TGTGCCAGCAGCAACAGGGGGCTAGGGGCAGATACGCAGTATTTT. Protein: CASSNRGLGADTQYF.

This clonotype has just one count. This may be a read error, as it is one base from a much larger clone. V usage is TRBV5-1 and J usage is TRBJ1-2, with D perhaps matching TRBD1 (5 bases). The germline V gene has CDR1 SGHRS and CDR2 YFSETQ. This CDR3 comprises 14 residues. The CDR3 DNA follows: TGCGCCGGCAGCGAGGGGTTTGAGGACTATGGCTACACCTTC. Protein: CAGSEGFEDYGYTF.

The J gene is TRBJ2-5, the V gene TRBV20-1; no definite D call. This CDR3 contains 17 residues. The germline V and J ends were trimmed by 0 bases and 2 bases, with 19 bases remaining between them. Per germline, CDR1 DFQATT and CDR2 SNEGSKA (reference sequence). CDR3 sequence: CSARDQKPKRGQETQYF. The CDR3 region has the DNA TGCAGTGCTAGAGATCAGAAACCTAAAAGAGGACAAGAGACCCAGTACTTC.

Many counts were recorded for this clonotype. The gene calls are TRBV20-1 and TRBJ2-7, with 10 bases identical to TRBD1. V shed 1 base, J shed 6 bases, and the junction held 6 bases outside the gene matches. The germline CDR1 and CDR2 sequences are DFQATT and SNEGSKA (reference sequence). CDR3 size: 14 residues. CDR3 residues: CSARVGQGGLEQYF. DNA of the CDR3: TGCAGTGCTAGAGTAGGACAGGGGGGGCTCGAGCAGTACTTC.

V and J are TRBV29-1 and TRBJ2-3, with no clear D. Trimming stripped 8 bases from V and 1 base from J, with 10 bases between. Germline V gene data show CDR1 as SQVTM and CDR2 as ANQGSEA. The CDR3 sequence is 12 residues long. For the CDR3, the DNA is TGCAGCAATGAAGGAGGCACAGATACGCAGTATTTT. This translates into CSNEGGTDTQYF.

This clonotype has ten or more counts. This rearrangement joins TRBV5-5 to TRBJ2-7; 10 bases match TRBD1. CDR1 is SGHKS and CDR2 is YYEKEE in the germline V gene (reference sequence). This CDR3 spans 14 amino acids. The J segment lost 4 bases and the V segment lost 4 bases, leaving 5 bases of the junction unmatched. The CDR3 sequence: CASSQDRGGYEQYF. The CDR3 region has the DNA TGTGCCAGCAGCCAGGACAGGGGGGGGTACGAGCAGTACTTC.

This clonotype was seen many times. The CDR3 DNA reads TGTGCCAGCAGCTTACCGGAGCCTAATGAAAAACTGTTTTTT. Amino acids: CASSLPEPNEKLFF. The V and J genes are TRBV7-8 and TRBJ1-4; the D is unclear. Trimming pared 2 bases from V and 3 bases from J, leaving 7 bases between. This CDR3 comprises 14 residues. Germline lookup yields CDR1 SGHVS and CDR2 FQNEAQ.

This clonotype was seen many times. The rearrangement joins TRBV7-9 to TRBJ1-1; 7 bases line up with TRBD1. The germline V gene has CDR1 SEHNR and CDR2 FQNEAQ (reference sequence). The V gene end was trimmed by 4 bases and the J gene end by 0 bases; junction bases not matched to a gene: 2. This CDR3 contains 14 residues. DNA for the CDR3: TGTGCCAGCAGCTGGACAGGTTTGAACACTGAAGCTTTCTTT. It codes for CASSWTGLNTEAFF.

As to this clonotype: A much larger clone sits a single nucleotide away, making a read error possible. The gene calls are TRBV7-2 and TRBJ2-1; TRBD2 matches at 7 bases. The length of the CDR3 is 14 residues. CDR1 and CDR2 (germline): SGHTA, FQGNSA. J gave up 5 bases and V 2 bases, and 3 bases lay outside the gene matches. The CDR3: CASSLLAENNEQFF. CDR3 DNA sequence: TGTGCCAGCAGCTTACTAGCGGAGAACAATGAGCAGTTCTTC. The variable domain in full, with the rest retrieved from reference TRBV7-2 and TRBJ2-1, is GAGVSQSPSNKVTEKGKDVELRCDPISGHTALYWYRQSLGQGLEFLIYFQGNSAPDKSGLPSDRFSAERTGGSVSTLTIQRTQQEDSAVYLCASSLLAENNEQFFGPGTRLTVL.

Many counts were recorded for this clonotype. The rearrangement uses TRBV19 and TRBJ1-5; a possible D gene is TRBD1 (5 bases). The germline V gene encodes CDR1 LNHDA and CDR2 SQIVND (reference sequence). This CDR3 contains 13 residues. V shed 3 bases and J shed 2 bases, with 5 bases lying between them. The CDR3 spells CASSMGRNQPQHF. The CDR3 coding sequence is TGTGCCAGTAGTATGGGGCGCAATCAGCCCCAGCATTTT.

The rearrangement uses TRBV30 and TRBJ1-6; no firm D call. The V end was cut by 0 bases, the J end by 5 bases, with 8 bases between. Germline V gene data show CDR1 as GTSNPN and CDR2 as SVGIG (reference sequence). There are 14 residues in the CDR3. The CDR3 sequence: CAWSVSEDNSPLHF. The CDR3 region has the DNA TGTGCCTGGAGTGTAAGTGAGGATAATTCACCCCTCCACTTT.

The rearrangement uses TRBV18 and TRBJ2-7; TRBD2 is a possible D gene (6 bases). Germline-derived CDR1 and CDR2 are KGHSH and LQKENI. The CDR3 contains 13 residues. Trimming stripped 6 bases from V and 3 bases from J, with 12 bases between. The DNA of the CDR3 is TGTGCCAGCTCCCGCGGGGCAGACTACGAGCAGTACTTC. Its translation: CASSRGADYEQYF.

This clonotype was seen a handful of times. V is TRBV15 and J is TRBJ1-5, with unresolved D. V lost 0 bases and J 6 bases, leaving 12 bases between the germline ends. From germline, CDR1 is LNHNV and CDR2 YYDKDF (reference sequence). The CDR3 consists of 15 residues. The CDR3 loop is CATSREARIGQPQHF. In DNA form, the CDR3 reads TGTGCCACCAGCAGAGAGGCCAGAATTGGTCAGCCCCAGCATTTT.

This chain connects TRBV10-3 to TRBJ2-2, with D hard to call. From germline, CDR1 is ENHRY and CDR2 SYGVKD. The length of the CDR3 is 14 residues. Trimming took off 11 bases at V and 0 bases at J, with 13 bases between the two ends. The CDR3 loop reads CACLRAPNTGELFF. The CDR3 bases are TGTGCCTGCCTCCGGGCTCCGAACACCGGGGAGCTGTTTTTT.

The CDR3 here is CASSPTGTGGADQPQHF. In DNA form, the CDR3 reads TGCGCCAGCAGCCCAACCGGGACAGGGGGCGCGGATCAGCCCCAGCATTTT. This rearrangement joins TRBV4-1 to TRBJ1-5; 12 nucleotides line up with TRBD1. The germline gives CDR1 MGHRA, CDR2 YSYEKL. The CDR3 has 17 amino acids. V trimming: 4 bases; J trimming: 5 bases; junction bases outside the gene matches: 9.

This clonotype was seen a handful of times. Likely a read error: the CDR3 ends without its conserved phenylalanine or tryptophan. The chain combines TRBV6-5 with TRBJ1-1, with D unclear. This CDR3 comprises 14 residues. Germline CDR1 and CDR2: MNHEY and SVGAGI. V lost 0 bases, J lost 8 bases, and 13 bases lay in between. The CDR3 DNA reads as TGTGCCAGCAGTTACTCCGGGGTGGGCACCGAAGCTTTCCTT. As protein: CASSYSGVGTEAFL.